This TCR beta chain comes out of a study of cytotoxic CD8 clonotypes in ibrutinib-treated CLL (dated by TCRdb to about 2021). For context, the study as a whole: In this cohort, approximately 15 patients were treatment-naive and approximately 10 were relapsed/refractory, while roughly 17 had unmutated IGHV. Partial responses were observed in roughly 25 patients and complete responses in 2; after a median follow-up of roughly 72 months, remission was maintained in 15 or so patients and progression was observed in approximately twelve. The response samples were drawn at a median of 12 months into treatment, with a range of about 6 to 36 months. On average, each sample had 255,043 productive templates and 94,082 productive rearrangements. Of the approximately 87 participants in the trial, 20 to 30 had longitudinal samples available. Cryopreserved peripheral blood mononuclear cells were collected before treatment, at response, and at either disease progression or sustained remission. All remission and progressive disease samples were collected while patients were still receiving ibrutinib.

Here is what the overall study found, with its caveats: Clonality increased at ibrutinib response, stayed stable in sustained remission, and fell back toward baseline at progression. Baseline clonality exceeded that of age-matched healthy donors and correlated strongly with circulating CD8+ T-cell counts. Sampling times were not matched between patients in sustained remission and patients whose disease was progressing, and lymph node repertoires were not examined. Public clonotypes were rare and either shrank or stayed stable during treatment, and the rise in clonality at ibrutinib response reflected expansion of private clonotypes.

The sample's time point label, in plain terms: around 2 years on ibrutinib. For TCR beta library preparation, around 2 micrograms of genomic DNA were isolated from cryopreserved PBMCs. Longitudinal blood samples from CLL patients receiving ibrutinib monotherapy were subjected to high-throughput TCR beta sequencing. The patients were enrolled in a single-center, open-label phase 2 trial of ibrutinib monotherapy. About this clone: No antigen is known for it. Per-nucleotide qualities are absent, and no much larger clonotype sits a single base away.

On a MiSeq, deep resolution sequencing aimed for a depth between 1 in 1 million and 1 in 200,000 T cells, with each clonotype covered 10x on average. TCR beta libraries were generated with the immunoSEQ hsTCRB Kit. In the authors' own workflow: The data were analyzed with ImmunoSEQ Analyzer and ImmunoSEQ Data Assistant, and V, D and J gene assignments followed IMGT definitions. Clonality, which ranges from 0 to 1, was calculated by subtracting the normalized Shannon entropy of productive rearrangement frequencies from one. Only overrepresented clonotypes making up at least 0.05% of each patient's repertoire were included in the public clonotype analysis. Fewer than 15 repertoires from age-matched healthy donors, obtained from immuneACCESS, served as clonality controls. Imported from immuneACCESS, the table was reduced by TCRdb to in-frame sequences with V and J called. These copies leave out some clones; in studies compared against another copy, an unresolved V gene accounts for under half, and the cause of the remainder is not known. V, J and clone size are taken as reported in that table, and D and trimming were inferred from the DNA itself. For this sample there are a few hundred thousand clones; 60% to 75% appear just once. Approximately 15% of the sample rests with the top ten.

This TCR came from a human donor with chronic lymphocytic leukemia. Material: PBMCs, obtained after 24 months of ibrutinib treatment.

The sequenced DNA: TGCGCCAGCAGCTTGGAAGACAGGGGCTACGAGCAGTACTTC. It translates to CASSLEDRGYEQYF. The V and J genes are TRBV5-1 and TRBJ2-7, and 8 bases in between align with TRBD1. The germline V gene sets CDR1 to SGHRS and CDR2 to YFSETQ. From the cysteine up to the phenylalanine, the CDR3 has a length of 14 residues. Only the CDR3 region is kept as DNA, spanning 42 bases read in frame from base 1. The germline V end is reduced by 0 bases and the J end by 3 bases; junction bases left unmatched: 2.